This TCR beta chain originates from a study of shared clonotypes between healthy human individuals (dated by TCRdb to 2020 to 2021). A note on the overall study: The cohort comprised two women and three men aged 18 to 49 years. Between about 0.85 and 10 billion PBMCs per donor were obtained by leukapheresis. For each donor, three plates each were used for CD4 naive and CD4 memory, two plates were used for CD8 naive, and one plate was used for CD8 memory. To increase sequencing depth and limit assay-specific biases, different laboratories used diverse techniques to prepare libraries and sequence TCR repertoires. To estimate repertoire size and how much clonotype sharing occurs between individuals, the study deeply sequenced the blood TCR repertoires of 5 or 6 healthy adults.

Concerning this clone: Its antigen is currently not known. Qualities for individual bases were not recorded, and no much larger clone is one base off.

What the study reported, not specific to this receptor: Incomplete sequencing was indicated by rarefaction of sorted-subset datasets, despite the large sequencing depth. Compared with non-shared clonotypes, the clonotypes found in all four sorted-subset donors had higher generation probabilities. Because the study included a small number of donors, the genetic and exposure-history diversity represented was limited. Pairwise subsampling led to the expectation that sequencing depth would affect the degree of clonotype sharing among donors. Sampling was restricted to blood, and TCR repertoires in tissues likely differ from the TCR repertoires found in blood. Estimated clonotype richness was generally larger for naive than for memory subsets. Sharing across four donors was observed for approximately 5% of naive CD4, over 3% of naive CD8, about 2.3% of memory CD4, and about 0.4% of memory CD8 clonotypes.

The junction shows trimming of 0 bases on V and 4 bases on J, and the gene matches do not reach 4 bases of it. CDR1 and CDR2 are drawn from the germline V gene (reference sequence): MNHEY, SMNVEV. The cysteine opens and the phenylalanine closes a CDR3 of 16 amino acids. Only the CDR3 region is kept as DNA, spanning 48 bases read in frame from base 1. Donors were healthy HIV-negative adults with no recently reported acute infections or vaccinations. Every donor was a Caucasian adult living in Nashville, Tennessee, USA. CD4+ T cells were enriched by magnetic negative selection, after which naive cells were positively selected on CD45RA and the negative fraction was taken as the memory subset. Blood was collected by leukapheresis, and PBMCs were isolated by Ficoll-Histopaque density gradient centrifugation and then cryopreserved in liquid nitrogen vapor phase. Purity and quantity of every magnetically sorted T cell population were checked by analytical flow cytometry. Genomic DNA was isolated from each sorted fraction and quantified by UV absorbance on a Nanodrop 2000c.

Using the deep immunoSEQ assay, multiplex PCR amplified TCR CDR3 regions from genomic DNA. Genomic DNA extracted from each cell subset was distributed evenly over all wells of several immunoSEQ 96-well plates, and each plate served as one replicate. For sorted subsets, around 0.2 ug genomic DNA, equal to tens of thousands of T cell genomes, was loaded into each replicate PCR. Purified libraries were quantified with a Qubit 3.0 fluorometer, sized on a Bioanalyzer 2100, and re-quantified with the KAPA Library Quantification kit. Every immunoSEQ 96-well plate was sequenced on a dedicated single-read 150-cycle Illumina NextSeq 550 flow cell. Per the authors' processing: Because the immunoSEQ output held only junctional sequences and lacked quality scores, the filtering could not match the filtering applied to full-length reads. To assign V/J genes and CDR3, sequences were annotated against IMGT germline references using PyIR, a Python wrapper for IgBLAST v1.9. Reads were removed for weak V/J assignments (E-value above 1e-6), missing CDR3, stop codons, out-of-frame junctions, or ambiguous translated residues. A V3J clonotype was defined by an identical inferred V gene, J gene, and CDR3 amino acid sequence. Percentage overlap between repertoires was calculated by dividing the number of shared unique clonotypes by the size of the smaller repertoire. Repertoire richness was assessed with RTK rarefaction, the Chao1 estimator, and Recon v2.1 estimates of unobserved clonotypes. OLGA was used to compute generation probabilities for all TCRbeta clonotypes that the gDNA method yielded from a handful of donors. TCRdb took this table from immuneACCESS and kept in-frame rearrangements with V and J called. Such tables lack part of the clones; where checked against another copy, unresolved V genes explain under half of the gap, and the rest is unexplained. That table supplies the V and J calls and clone size; D and trimming were determined from the DNA. The sample table holds roughly 2.5 million clones, of which over 85% were seen once. The top ten clonotypes cover over 0.12% of the sample.

The TCR comes from a man aged 18 to 30 in good health. Recombination connected TRBV27 to TRBJ1-3, with TRBD1 identical over 9 junction bases. The sequenced material came from naive CD4+ T cells sorted from blood. The meaning of the sample's cell subset or site label: CD45RA+ positively selected. Read as DNA, the sequence is TGTGCCAGCAGTTTATCGGGGACAGGGTCCGGAAACACCATATATTTT. It translates to CASSLSGTGSGNTIYF.